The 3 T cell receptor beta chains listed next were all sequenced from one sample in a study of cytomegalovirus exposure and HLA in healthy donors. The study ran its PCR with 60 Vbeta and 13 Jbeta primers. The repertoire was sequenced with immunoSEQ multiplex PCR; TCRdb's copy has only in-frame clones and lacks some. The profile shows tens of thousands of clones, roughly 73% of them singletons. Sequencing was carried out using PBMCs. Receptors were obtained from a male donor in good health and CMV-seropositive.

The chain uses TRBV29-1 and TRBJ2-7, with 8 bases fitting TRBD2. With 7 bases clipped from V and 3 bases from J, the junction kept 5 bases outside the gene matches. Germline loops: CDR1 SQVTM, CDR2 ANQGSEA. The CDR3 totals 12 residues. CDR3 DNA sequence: TGCAGCGCGGGACTAGATTTCTACGAGCAGTACTTC. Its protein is CSAGLDFYEQYF.

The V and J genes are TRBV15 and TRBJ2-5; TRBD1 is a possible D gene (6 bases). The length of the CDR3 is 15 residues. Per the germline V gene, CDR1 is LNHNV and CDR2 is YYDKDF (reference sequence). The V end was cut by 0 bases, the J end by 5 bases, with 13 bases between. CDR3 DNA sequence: TGTGCCACCAGCAGAGACAGGGGAGAGGTTGAGACCCAGTACTTC. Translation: CATSRDRGEVETQYF.

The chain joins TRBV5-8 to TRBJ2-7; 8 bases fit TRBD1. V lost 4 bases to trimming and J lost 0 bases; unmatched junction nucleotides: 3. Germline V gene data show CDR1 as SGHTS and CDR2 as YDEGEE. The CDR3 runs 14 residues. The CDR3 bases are TGTGCCAGCAGCCGGACAGGGATCTCCTACGAGCAGTACTTC. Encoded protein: CASSRTGISYEQYF.